This T cell receptor (beta chain) was sequenced during a study of CD8 T cells in Susac syndrome. Trimming stripped 5 bases from V and 0 bases from J, with 8 bases between. CDR3 size: 13 residues. Random hexamers were used to reverse transcribe the RNA input (about 0.5 to 1 ug). TCRdb analysed the immunoSEQ multiplex PCR reads with MiXCR anew, one entry per CDR3 protein. Seen here are 53,000 or so distinct CDR3 sequences, 80% to 95% observed once, and the top ten hold more than 0.45%. The sequencing sample was made of CD8+ T cells from PBMCs. The chain is built from TRBV12-3 or TRBV12-4 and TRBJ2-7; maybe TRBD2 (6 bases). The receptor comes from a human donor in good health. Here the CDR3 DNA reads TGTGCCAGCAGTGGGGGGTTCTCCTACGAGCAGTACTTC. The encoded protein is CASSGGFSYEQYF.